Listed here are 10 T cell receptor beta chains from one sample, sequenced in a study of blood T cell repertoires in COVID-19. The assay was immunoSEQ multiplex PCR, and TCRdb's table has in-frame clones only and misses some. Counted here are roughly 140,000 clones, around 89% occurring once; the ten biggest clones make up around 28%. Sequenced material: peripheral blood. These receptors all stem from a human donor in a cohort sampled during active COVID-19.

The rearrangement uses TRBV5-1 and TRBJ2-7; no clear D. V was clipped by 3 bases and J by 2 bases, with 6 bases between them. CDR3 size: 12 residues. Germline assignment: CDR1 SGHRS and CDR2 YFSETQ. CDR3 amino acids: CASSSPAYEQYF. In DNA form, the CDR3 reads TGCGCCAGCAGCTCACCGGCCTACGAGCAGTACTTC.

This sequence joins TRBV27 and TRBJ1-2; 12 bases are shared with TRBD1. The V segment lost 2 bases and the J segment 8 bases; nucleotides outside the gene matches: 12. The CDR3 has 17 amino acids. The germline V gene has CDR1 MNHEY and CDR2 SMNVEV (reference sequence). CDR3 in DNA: TGTGCCAGCAGTTTAACCTTCCGGGACAGGGGGCGCGGGGGCTACACCTTC. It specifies CASSLTFRDRGRGGYTF.

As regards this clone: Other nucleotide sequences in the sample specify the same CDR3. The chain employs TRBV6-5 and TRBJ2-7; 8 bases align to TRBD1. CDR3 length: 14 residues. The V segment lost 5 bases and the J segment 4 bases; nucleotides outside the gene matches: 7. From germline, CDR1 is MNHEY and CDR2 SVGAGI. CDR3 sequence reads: CASSPGQGRYEQYF. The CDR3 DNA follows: TGTGCCAGCAGTCCCGGACAGGGAAGATACGAGCAGTACTTC.

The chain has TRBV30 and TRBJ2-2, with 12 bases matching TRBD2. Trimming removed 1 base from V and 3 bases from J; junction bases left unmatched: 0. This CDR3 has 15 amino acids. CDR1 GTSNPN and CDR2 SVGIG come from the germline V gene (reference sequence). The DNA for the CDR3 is TGTGCCTGGAGTGGACTAGCGGGGGACACCGGGGAGCTGTTTTTT. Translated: CAWSGLAGDTGELFF.

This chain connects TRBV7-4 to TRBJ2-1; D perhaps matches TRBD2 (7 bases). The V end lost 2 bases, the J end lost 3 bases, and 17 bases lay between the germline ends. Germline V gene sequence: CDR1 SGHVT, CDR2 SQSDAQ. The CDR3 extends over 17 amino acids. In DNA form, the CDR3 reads TGTGCCAGCAGCTTAAAAGGGGGACTAATCCGCTACAATGAGCAGTTCTTC. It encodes CASSLKGGLIRYNEQFF.

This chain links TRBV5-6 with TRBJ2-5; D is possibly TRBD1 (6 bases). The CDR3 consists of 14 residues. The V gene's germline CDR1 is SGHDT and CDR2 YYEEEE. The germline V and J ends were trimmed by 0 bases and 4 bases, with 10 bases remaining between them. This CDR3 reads CASSLAGARETQYF. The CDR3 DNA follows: TGTGCCAGCAGCTTGGCAGGGGCGCGAGAGACCCAGTACTTC.

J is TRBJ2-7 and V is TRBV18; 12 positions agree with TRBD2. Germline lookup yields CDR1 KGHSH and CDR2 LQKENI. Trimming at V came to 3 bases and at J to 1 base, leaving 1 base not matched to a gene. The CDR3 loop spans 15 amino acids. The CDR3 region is CASSPGLAGSYEQYF. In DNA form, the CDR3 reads TGTGCCAGCTCACCGGGACTAGCGGGTTCCTACGAGCAGTACTTC.

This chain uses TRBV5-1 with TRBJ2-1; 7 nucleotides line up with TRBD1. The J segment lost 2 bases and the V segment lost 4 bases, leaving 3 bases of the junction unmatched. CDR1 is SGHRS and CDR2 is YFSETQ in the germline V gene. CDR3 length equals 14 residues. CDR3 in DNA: TGCGCCAGCAGCGGACAGGCCACCTACAATGAGCAGTTCTTC. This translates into CASSGQATYNEQFF.

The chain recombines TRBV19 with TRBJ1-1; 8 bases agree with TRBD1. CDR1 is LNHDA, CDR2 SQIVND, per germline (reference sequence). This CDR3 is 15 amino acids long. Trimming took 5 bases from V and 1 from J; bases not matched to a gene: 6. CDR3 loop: CASSPTGAQNTEAFF. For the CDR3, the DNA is TGTGCCAGTAGTCCGACAGGGGCACAGAACACTGAAGCTTTCTTT.

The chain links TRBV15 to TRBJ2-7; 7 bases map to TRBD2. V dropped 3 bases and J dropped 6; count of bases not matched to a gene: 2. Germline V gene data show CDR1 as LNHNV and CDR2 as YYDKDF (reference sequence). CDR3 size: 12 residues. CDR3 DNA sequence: TGTGCCACCAGCAGGTGGGAGGGCGAGCAGTACTTC. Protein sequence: CATSRWEGEQYF. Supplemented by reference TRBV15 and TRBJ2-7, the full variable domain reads DAMVIQNPRYQVTQFGKPVTLSCSQTLNHNVMYWYQQKSSQAPKLLFHYYDKDFNNEADTPDNFQSRRPNTSFCFLDIRSPGLGDTAMYLCATSRWEGEQYFGPGTRLTVT.